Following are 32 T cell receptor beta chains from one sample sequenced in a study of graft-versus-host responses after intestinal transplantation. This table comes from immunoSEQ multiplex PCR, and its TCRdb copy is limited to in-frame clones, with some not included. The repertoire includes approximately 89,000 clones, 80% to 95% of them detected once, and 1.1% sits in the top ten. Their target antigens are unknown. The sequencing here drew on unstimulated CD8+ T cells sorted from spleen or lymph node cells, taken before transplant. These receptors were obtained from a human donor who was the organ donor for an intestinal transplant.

CDR3 bases: TGTGCCATCCGGGCGGGGGGCACTGAAGCTTTCTTT. It yields the protein CAIRAGGTEAFF. This chain uses TRBV10-3 with TRBJ1-1, with D perhaps matching TRBD1 (5 bases). V gave up 8 bases and J gave up 4 bases, with 11 bases separating them. The CDR3 totals 12 residues. Germline values: CDR1 ENHRY, CDR2 SYGVKD.

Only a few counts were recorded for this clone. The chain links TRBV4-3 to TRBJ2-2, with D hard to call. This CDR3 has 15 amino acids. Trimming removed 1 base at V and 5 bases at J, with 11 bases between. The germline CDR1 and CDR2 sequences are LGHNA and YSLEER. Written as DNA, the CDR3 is TGCGCCAGCAGCCAAGGATTAAGCAAGACCGGGGAGCTGTTTTTT. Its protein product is CASSQGLSKTGELFF.

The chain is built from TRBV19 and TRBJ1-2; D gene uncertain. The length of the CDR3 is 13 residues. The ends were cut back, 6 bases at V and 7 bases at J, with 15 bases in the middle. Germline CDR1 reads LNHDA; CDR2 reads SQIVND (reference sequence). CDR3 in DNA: TGTGCCAGTAGCCCCTCCCGTCTCAGTGGCTACACCTTC. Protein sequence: CASSPSRLSGYTF. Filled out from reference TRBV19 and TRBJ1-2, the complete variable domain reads DGGITQSPKYLFRKEGQNVTLSCEQNLNHDAMYWYRQDPGQGLRLIYYSQIVNDFQKGDIAEGYSVSREKKESFPLTVTSAQKNPTAFYLCASSPSRLSGYTFGSGTRLTVV.

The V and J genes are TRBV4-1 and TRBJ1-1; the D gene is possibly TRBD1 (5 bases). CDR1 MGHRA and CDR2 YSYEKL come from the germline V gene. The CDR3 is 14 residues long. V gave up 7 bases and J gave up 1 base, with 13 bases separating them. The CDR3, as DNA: TGCGCCAGCACGCCGGGGGTGGGGAACACTGAAGCTTTCTTT. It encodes CASTPGVGNTEAFF.

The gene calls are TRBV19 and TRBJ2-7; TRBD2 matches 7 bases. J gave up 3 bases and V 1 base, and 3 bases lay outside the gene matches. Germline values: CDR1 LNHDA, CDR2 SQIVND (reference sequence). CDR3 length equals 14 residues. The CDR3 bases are TGTGCCAGTAGTATAGGGGGGGGGAACTACGAGCAGTACTTC. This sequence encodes CASSIGGGNYEQYF.

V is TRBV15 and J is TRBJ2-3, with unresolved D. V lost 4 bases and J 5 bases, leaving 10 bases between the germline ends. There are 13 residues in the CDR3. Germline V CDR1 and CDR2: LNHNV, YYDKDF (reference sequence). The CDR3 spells CATSKALIDTQYF. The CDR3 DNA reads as TGTGCCACCAGCAAAGCGCTTATAGATACGCAGTATTTT.

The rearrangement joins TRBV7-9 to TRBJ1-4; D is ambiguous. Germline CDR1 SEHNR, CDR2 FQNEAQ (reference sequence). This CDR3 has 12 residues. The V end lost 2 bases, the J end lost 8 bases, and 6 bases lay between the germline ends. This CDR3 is CASSLYAEKLFF. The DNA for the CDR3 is TGTGCCAGCAGCTTATACGCGGAAAAACTGTTTTTT. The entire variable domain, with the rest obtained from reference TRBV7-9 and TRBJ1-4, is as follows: DTGVSQNPRHKITKRGQNVTFRCDPISEHNRLYWYRQTLGQGPEFLTYFQNEAQLEKSRLLSDRFSAERPKGSFSTLEIQRTEQGDSAMYLCASSLYAEKLFFGSGTQLSVL.

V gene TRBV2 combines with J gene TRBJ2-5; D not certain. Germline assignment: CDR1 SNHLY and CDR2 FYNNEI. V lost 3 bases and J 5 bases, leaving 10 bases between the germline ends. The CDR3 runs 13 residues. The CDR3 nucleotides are TGTGCCAGCAGTGACCCCTCCGGGGAGACCCAGTACTTC. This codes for CASSDPSGETQYF. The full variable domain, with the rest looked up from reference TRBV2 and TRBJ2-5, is EPEVTQTPSHQVTQMGQEVILRCVPISNHLYFYWYRQILGQKVEFLVSFYNNEISEKSEIFDDQFSVERPDGSNFTLKIRSTKLEDSAMYFCASSDPSGETQYFGPGTRLLVL.

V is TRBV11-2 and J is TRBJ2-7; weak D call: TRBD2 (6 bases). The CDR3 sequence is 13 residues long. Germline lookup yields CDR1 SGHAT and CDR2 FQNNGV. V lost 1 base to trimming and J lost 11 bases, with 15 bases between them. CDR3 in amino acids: CASSLVPSGEEYF. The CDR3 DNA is TGTGCCAGCAGCTTAGTCCCCTCGGGGGAGGAGTACTTC.

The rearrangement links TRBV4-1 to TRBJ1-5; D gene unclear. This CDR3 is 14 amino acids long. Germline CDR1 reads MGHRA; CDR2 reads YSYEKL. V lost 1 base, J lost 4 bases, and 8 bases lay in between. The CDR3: CASSQGRGNQPQHF. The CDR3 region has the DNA TGCGCCAGCAGCCAAGGACGGGGAAATCAGCCCCAGCATTTT.

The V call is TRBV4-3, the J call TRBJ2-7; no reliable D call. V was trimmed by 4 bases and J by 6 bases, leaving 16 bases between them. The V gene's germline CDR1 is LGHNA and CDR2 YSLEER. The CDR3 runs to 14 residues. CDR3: CASSPSTLVSEQYF. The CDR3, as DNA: TGCGCCAGCAGCCCTTCGACTCTCGTTTCCGAGCAGTACTTC.

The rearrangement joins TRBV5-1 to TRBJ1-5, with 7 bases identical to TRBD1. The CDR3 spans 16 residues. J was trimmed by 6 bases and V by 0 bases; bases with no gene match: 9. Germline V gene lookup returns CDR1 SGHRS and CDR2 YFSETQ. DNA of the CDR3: TGCGCCAGCAGCTTGGAATGGGGGACAGATGGTCAGCCCCAGCATTTT. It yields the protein CASSLEWGTDGQPQHF.

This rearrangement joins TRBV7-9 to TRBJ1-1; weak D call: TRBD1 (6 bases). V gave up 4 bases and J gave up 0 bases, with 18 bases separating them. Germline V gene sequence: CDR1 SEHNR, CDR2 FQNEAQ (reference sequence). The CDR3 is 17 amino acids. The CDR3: CASSSPPGQLLNTEAFF. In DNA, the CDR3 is TGTGCCAGCAGCTCCCCTCCGGGACAACTCTTGAACACTGAAGCTTTCTTT.

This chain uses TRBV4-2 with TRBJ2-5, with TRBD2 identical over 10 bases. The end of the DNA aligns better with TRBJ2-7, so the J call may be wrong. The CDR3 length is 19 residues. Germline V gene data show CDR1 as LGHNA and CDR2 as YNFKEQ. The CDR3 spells CASSQALPGLAGDPYEQYF. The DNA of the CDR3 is TGTGCCAGCAGCCAAGCTCTCCCCGGCCTAGCGGGAGACCCCTACGAGCAGTACTTC.

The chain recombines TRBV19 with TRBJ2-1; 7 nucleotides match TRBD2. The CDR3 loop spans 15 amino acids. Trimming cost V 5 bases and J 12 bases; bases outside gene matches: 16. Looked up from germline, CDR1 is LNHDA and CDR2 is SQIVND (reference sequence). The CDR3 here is CASSFAPTSPGGQFF. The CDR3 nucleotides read TGTGCCAGTAGTTTCGCCCCGACTAGCCCGGGCGGGCAGTTCTTC.

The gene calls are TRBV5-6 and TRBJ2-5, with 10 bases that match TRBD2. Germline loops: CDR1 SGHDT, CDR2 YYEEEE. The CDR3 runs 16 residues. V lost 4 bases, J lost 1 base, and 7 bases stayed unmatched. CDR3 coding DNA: TGTGCCAGCAGCCCGGGGACTAGCGACGCCCAAGAGACCCAGTACTTC. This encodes CASSPGTSDAQETQYF. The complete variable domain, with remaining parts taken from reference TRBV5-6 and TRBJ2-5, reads DAGVTQSPTHLIKTRGQQVTLRCSPKSGHDTVSWYQQALGQGPQFIFQYYEEEERQRGNFPDRFSGHQFPNYSSELNVNALLLGDSALYLCASSPGTSDAQETQYFGPGTRLLVL.

Here the CDR3 DNA reads TGTGCCAGCAGCCAATACGGGACAGGGGAAGAGACCCAGTACTTC. This encodes CASSQYGTGEETQYF. This chain uses TRBV7-9 with TRBJ2-5; 10 bases are a match to TRBD1. Germline CDR1 and CDR2: SEHNR and FQNEAQ (reference sequence). The CDR3 length is 15 residues. V lost 5 bases, J lost 3 bases, and 6 bases stayed unmatched.

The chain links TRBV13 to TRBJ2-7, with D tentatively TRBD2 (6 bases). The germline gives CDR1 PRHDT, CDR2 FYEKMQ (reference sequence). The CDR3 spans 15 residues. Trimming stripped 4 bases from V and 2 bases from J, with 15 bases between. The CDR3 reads CASSSDRDSAYEQYF. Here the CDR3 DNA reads TGTGCCAGCAGCTCCGATCGGGACTCCGCCTACGAGCAGTACTTC.

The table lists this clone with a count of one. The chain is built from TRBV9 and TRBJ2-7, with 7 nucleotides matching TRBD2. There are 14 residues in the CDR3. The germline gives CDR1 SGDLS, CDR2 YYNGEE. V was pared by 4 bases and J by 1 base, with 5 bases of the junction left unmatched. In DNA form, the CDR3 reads TGTGCCAGCAGCTTGGGGGGGGGATCCTACGAGCAGTACTTC. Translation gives CASSLGGGSYEQYF. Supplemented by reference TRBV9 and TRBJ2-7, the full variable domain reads DSGVTQTPKHLITATGQRVTLRCSPRSGDLSVYWYQQSLDQGLQFLIQYYNGEERAKGNILERFSAQQFPDLHSELNLSSLELGDSALYFCASSLGGGSYEQYFGPGTRLTVT.

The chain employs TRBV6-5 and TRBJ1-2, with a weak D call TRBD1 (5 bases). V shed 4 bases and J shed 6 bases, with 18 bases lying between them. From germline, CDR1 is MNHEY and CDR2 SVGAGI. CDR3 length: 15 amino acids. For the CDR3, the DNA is TGTGCCAGCAGTTCCCTGGGGGGTCAACGGGATGGCTACACCTTC. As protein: CASSSLGGQRDGYTF.

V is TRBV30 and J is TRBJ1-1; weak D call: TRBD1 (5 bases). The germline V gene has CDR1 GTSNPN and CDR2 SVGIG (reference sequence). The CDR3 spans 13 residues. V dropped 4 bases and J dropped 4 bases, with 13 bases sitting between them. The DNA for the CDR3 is TGTGCCTGGACCTCCGGGGGGGGCACTGAAGCTTTCTTT. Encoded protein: CAWTSGGGTEAFF.

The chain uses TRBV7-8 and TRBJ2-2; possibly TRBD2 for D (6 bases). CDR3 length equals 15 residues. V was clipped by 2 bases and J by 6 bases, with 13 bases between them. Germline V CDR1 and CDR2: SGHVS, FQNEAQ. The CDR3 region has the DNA TGTGCCAGCAGCTTAAGGTTGGAGGGGCCCGGGGAGCTGTTTTTT. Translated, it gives CASSLRLEGPGELFF.

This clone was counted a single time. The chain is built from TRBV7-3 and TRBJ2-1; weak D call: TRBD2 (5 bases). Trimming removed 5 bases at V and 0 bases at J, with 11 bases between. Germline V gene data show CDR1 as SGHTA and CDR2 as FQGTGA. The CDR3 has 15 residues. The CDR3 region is CASSPEGSSYNEQFF. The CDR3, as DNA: TGTGCCAGCAGCCCCGAGGGAAGCTCCTACAATGAGCAGTTCTTC.

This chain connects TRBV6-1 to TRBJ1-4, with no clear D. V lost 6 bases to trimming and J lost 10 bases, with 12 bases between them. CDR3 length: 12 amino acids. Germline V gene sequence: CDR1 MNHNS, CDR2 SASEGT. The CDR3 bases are TGTGCCAGCAGCCCCTCCCGGAGAAAACTGTTTTTT. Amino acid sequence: CASSPSRRKLFF.

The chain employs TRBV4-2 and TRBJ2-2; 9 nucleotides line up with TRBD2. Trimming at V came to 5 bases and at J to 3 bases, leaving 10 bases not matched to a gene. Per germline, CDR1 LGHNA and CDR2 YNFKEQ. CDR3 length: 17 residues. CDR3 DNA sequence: TGTGCCAGCAGCGAGCCCGCGGGAGGGCCAGACACCGGGGAGCTGTTTTTT. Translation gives CASSEPAGGPDTGELFF.

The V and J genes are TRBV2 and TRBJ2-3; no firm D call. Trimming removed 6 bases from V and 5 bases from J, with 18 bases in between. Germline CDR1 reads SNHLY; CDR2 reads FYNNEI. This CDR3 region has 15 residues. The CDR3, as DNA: TGTGCCAGCAGGGCCACGGTAGCCCCCGGAGATACGCAGTATTTT. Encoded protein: CASRATVAPGDTQYF.

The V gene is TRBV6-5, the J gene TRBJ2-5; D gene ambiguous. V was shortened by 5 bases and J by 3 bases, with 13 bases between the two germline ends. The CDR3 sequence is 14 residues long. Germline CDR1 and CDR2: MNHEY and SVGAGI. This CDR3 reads CASSVFSLEETQYF. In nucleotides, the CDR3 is TGTGCCAGCAGTGTGTTCTCACTCGAAGAGACCCAGTACTTC.

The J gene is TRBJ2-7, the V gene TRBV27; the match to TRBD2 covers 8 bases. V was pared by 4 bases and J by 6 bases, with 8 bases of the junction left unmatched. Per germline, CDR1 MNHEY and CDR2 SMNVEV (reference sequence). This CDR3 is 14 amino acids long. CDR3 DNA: TGTGCCAGCAGTTCCGGGACTAGAACGGGCGAGCAGTACTTC. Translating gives CASSSGTRTGEQYF.

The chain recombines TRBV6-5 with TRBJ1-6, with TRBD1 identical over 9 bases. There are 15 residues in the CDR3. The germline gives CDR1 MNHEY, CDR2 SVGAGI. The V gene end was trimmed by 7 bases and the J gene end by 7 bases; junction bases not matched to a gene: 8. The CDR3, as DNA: TGTGCCAGCATGATGACAGGGGGAAACAATTCACCCCTCCACTTT. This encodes CASMMTGGNNSPLHF.

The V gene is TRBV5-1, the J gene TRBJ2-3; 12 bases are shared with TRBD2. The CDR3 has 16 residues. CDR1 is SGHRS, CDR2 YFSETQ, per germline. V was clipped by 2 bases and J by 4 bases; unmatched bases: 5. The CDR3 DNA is TGCGCCAGCAGCTTAGGACTAGCGGGGAATTCAGATACGCAGTATTTT. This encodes CASSLGLAGNSDTQYF. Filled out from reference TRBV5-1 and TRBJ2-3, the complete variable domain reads KAGVTQTPRYLIKTRGQQVTLSCSPISGHRSVSWYQQTPGQGLQFLFEYFSETQRNKGNFPGRFSGRQFSNSRSEMNVSTLELGDSALYLCASSLGLAGNSDTQYFGPGTRLTVL.

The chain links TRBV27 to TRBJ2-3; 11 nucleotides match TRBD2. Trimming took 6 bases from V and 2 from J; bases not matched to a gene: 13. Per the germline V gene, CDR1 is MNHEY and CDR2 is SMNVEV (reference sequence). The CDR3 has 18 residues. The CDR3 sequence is CASRPGTSGTSYTDTQYF. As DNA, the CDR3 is TGTGCCAGCAGACCCGGGACTAGCGGTACGTCATACACAGATACGCAGTATTTT.

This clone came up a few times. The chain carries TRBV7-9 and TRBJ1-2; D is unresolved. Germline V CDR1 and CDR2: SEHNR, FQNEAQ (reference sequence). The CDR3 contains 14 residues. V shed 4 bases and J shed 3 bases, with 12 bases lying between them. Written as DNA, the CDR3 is TGTGCCAGCAGCTCGCCTCGCGGAGACTATGGCTACACCTTC. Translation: CASSSPRGDYGYTF.